The 31 T cell receptor beta chains below all came from one sample that was sequenced in a study of blood T cell repertoires in COVID-19. TCRdb's table, derived via immunoSEQ multiplex PCR, lists solely in-frame clones and lacks some. The table includes about 140,000 clones, roughly 81% detected once. Sequenced: peripheral blood. Receptors were obtained from a human donor with acute or convalescent COVID-19. The donor label of this sample is uncertain.

The V call is TRBV2, the J call TRBJ1-5; possibly TRBD1 for D (5 bases). CDR1 and CDR2 from the germline V gene are SNHLY and FYNNEI. This CDR3 has 13 amino acids. Trimming stripped 9 bases from V and 3 bases from J, with 12 bases between. The CDR3 nucleotides are TGTGCCAGTCGGGGGGTCTACAATCAGCCCCAGCATTTT. This translates into CASRGVYNQPQHF.

This chain joins TRBV6-2 or TRBV6-3 and TRBJ1-1, with 10 bases identical to TRBD1. J lost 12 bases, V lost 2 bases, and 3 bases had no gene match. In germline, CDR1 is MNHEY, CDR2 SVGEGT. The CDR3 runs 12 residues. The CDR3 region is CASSYRGQGSFF. The DNA of the CDR3 is TGTGCCAGCAGTTACCGGGGACAGGGGTCTTTCTTT.

The chain combines TRBV30 with TRBJ1-1; unclear D gene. The germline V gene has CDR1 GTSNPN and CDR2 SVGIG (reference sequence). The length of the CDR3 is 14 residues. V was cut by 0 bases and J by 0 bases, with 8 bases left in between. The CDR3 sequence: CAWSVLRVNTEAFF. In DNA, the CDR3 is TGTGCCTGGAGTGTACTAAGAGTGAACACTGAAGCTTTCTTT.

V and J are TRBV7-8 and TRBJ1-1; the D gene is possibly TRBD1 (6 bases). The CDR3 sequence is 18 residues long. Germline CDR1 is SGHVS and CDR2 is FQNEAQ. The V gene lost 4 bases and the J gene lost 8 bases, with 29 bases spanning the gap. In DNA form, the CDR3 reads TGTGCCAGCAGCTCGCTCCAACAAAGACTACAGGGACACTGGGAAGCTTTCTTT. Amino acids: CASSSLQQRLQGHWEAFF.

This clone was counted a single time. The chain carries TRBV5-4 and TRBJ2-1, with 7 positions matching TRBD2. The germline V gene encodes CDR1 SGHNT and CDR2 YYREEE (reference sequence). Losses at the gene ends were 0 bases for V and 6 bases for J; bases not matched to a gene: 9. The CDR3 sequence is 16 residues long. The CDR3 bases are TGTGCCAGCAGCTTGGAGTGGCGGGGGTCCGGCAATGAGCAGTTCTTC. Protein product: CASSLEWRGSGNEQFF.

The chain is built from TRBV24-1 and TRBJ2-2, with a weak D call TRBD1 (5 bases). V lost 6 bases and J lost 5, with 9 bases in between. This CDR3 has 13 residues. Germline values: CDR1 KGHDR, CDR2 SFDVKD. The CDR3 DNA sequence: TGTGCCACCAGTTTTAGGGGAACCGGGGAGCTGTTTTTT. This codes for CATSFRGTGELFF.

The chain couples TRBV5-4 to TRBJ1-2, with a possible D match to TRBD1 (6 bases). The CDR3 length is 14 residues. Deletions cut 4 bases from V and 5 bases from J, with 15 bases between. The germline V gene encodes CDR1 SGHNT and CDR2 YYREEE (reference sequence). The CDR3 here is CASSGTGREYGYTF. CDR3 sequence (DNA): TGTGCCAGCAGCGGTACAGGGAGGGAGTATGGCTACACCTTC.

This clone was seen a single time. J is TRBJ2-3 and V is TRBV18; D ambiguous. In germline, CDR1 is KGHSH, CDR2 LQKENI. V was pared by 2 bases and J by 1 base, with 10 bases between. The CDR3 is 15 amino acids. The CDR3 DNA sequence: TGTGCCAGCTCACCAAGTAGTTTGGGCACAGATACGCAGTATTTT. Translating gives CASSPSSLGTDTQYF.

Points on this clone: The sample carries other DNA sequences with the same CDR3. V is TRBV5-4 and J is TRBJ1-2; D perhaps matches TRBD1 (6 bases). This CDR3 has 13 residues. The V end was cut by 0 bases, the J end by 4 bases, with 7 bases between. Germline V CDR1 and CDR2: SGHNT, YYREEE (reference sequence). CDR3 nucleotides: TGTGCCAGCAGCTTGGACAGGGCCTATGGCTACACCTTC. It yields the protein CASSLDRAYGYTF.

J is TRBJ2-5 and V is TRBV7-3; 13 bases match TRBD2. J gave up 1 base and V 5 bases, and 13 bases lay outside the gene matches. This CDR3 region has 19 residues. Germline V lookup: CDR1 SGHTA, CDR2 FQGTGA. The CDR3 protein is CASSMTPGTSGGAQETQYF. The CDR3 nucleotides read TGTGCCAGCAGCATGACTCCGGGAACTAGCGGGGGGGCCCAAGAGACCCAGTACTTC. Using reference TRBV7-3 and TRBJ2-5 for the parts outside the CDR3, the full variable domain is GAGVSQTPSNKVTEKGKYVELRCDPISGHTALYWYRQSLGQGPEFLIYFQGTGAADDSGLPNDRFFAVRPEGSVSTLKIQRTERGDSAVYLCASSMTPGTSGGAQETQYFGPGTRLLVL.

The rearrangement joins TRBV5-4 to TRBJ2-2; 15 bases match TRBD2. This CDR3 is 16 amino acids long. V shed 3 bases, J shed 8 bases, and the junction held 5 bases outside the gene matches. Germline CDR1 is SGHNT and CDR2 is YYREEE (reference sequence). This chain's CDR3 is CASSYGTSGRTGELFF. The CDR3 DNA sequence: TGTGCCAGCAGCTACGGGACTAGCGGGAGGACAGGGGAGCTGTTTTTT.

The rearrangement uses TRBV30 and TRBJ1-1, with 7 positions matching TRBD1. J was trimmed by 5 bases and V by 3 bases; bases with no gene match: 6. Per germline, CDR1 GTSNPN and CDR2 SVGIG (reference sequence). The CDR3 runs 13 residues. The CDR3 loop reads CAWSLTGATEAFF. The CDR3 bases are TGTGCCTGGAGCCTTACAGGGGCGACTGAAGCTTTCTTT.

This clone is a singleton in its sample. CDR3 sequence reads: CASKETSAKQETQYF. Here the CDR3 DNA reads TGTGCCAGTAAGGAAACTAGCGCAAAACAAGAGACCCAGTACTTC. The genes are TRBV19 and TRBJ2-5; 7 bases are shared with TRBD2. CDR1 is LNHDA, CDR2 SQIVND, per germline (reference sequence). With 7 bases clipped from V and 2 bases from J, the junction kept 10 bases outside the gene matches. CDR3 length: 15 amino acids.

This CDR3 reads CASSGQGAGEQYV. The CDR3 region has the DNA TGTGCCAGCAGTGGCCAGGGGGCGGGGGAGCAGTACGTC. V is TRBV2 and J is TRBJ2-7, with 8 bases fitting TRBD1. Trimming took 4 bases from V and 7 from J; bases not matched to a gene: 6. CDR3 length equals 13 residues. Germline V CDR1 and CDR2: SNHLY, FYNNEI.

This rearrangement joins TRBV30 to TRBJ2-3, with D perhaps matching TRBD1 (6 bases). Trimming cost V 4 bases and J 3 bases, with 14 bases left between them. The CDR3 consists of 14 residues. Germline CDR1 is GTSNPN and CDR2 is SVGIG (reference sequence). CDR3 region: CAWTARGWTDTQYF. The CDR3 bases are TGTGCCTGGACAGCAAGGGGGTGGACAGATACGCAGTATTTT.

CDR3 region: CASNTRDRLDYGYTF. In nucleotides, the CDR3 is TGTGCCAGTAACACCCGGGACAGGCTTGACTATGGCTACACCTTC. The rearrangement uses TRBV19 and TRBJ1-2, with 8 bases fitting TRBD1. In germline, CDR1 is LNHDA, CDR2 SQIVND (reference sequence). Trimming cost V 7 bases and J 3 bases; bases outside gene matches: 10. This CDR3 has 15 amino acids.

The V and J genes are TRBV7-9 and TRBJ2-1; D is possibly TRBD2 (5 bases). The CDR3 is 13 amino acids. Trimming left V 0 bases short and J 12 bases short, with 12 bases between. Per the germline V gene, CDR1 is SEHNR and CDR2 is FQNEAQ (reference sequence). The CDR3 region has the DNA TGTGCCAGCAGCTTAGCCAGGACCGAGGGGCAGTTCTTC. Protein sequence: CASSLARTEGQFF.

This chain connects TRBV5-4 to TRBJ2-7; TRBD2 matches 11 bases. Losses at the gene ends were 2 bases for V and 2 bases for J; bases not matched to a gene: 6. CDR1 and CDR2 (germline): SGHNT, YYREEE (reference sequence). The CDR3 length is 16 residues. The CDR3 loop is CASSFLTSGGAYEQYF. Here the CDR3 DNA reads TGTGCCAGCAGCTTTCTTACTAGCGGGGGAGCCTACGAGCAGTACTTC.

This clone showed up just once. V and J are TRBV3-1 (or the pseudogene TRBV3-2) and TRBJ1-2, with D uncertain. The CDR3 is 12 amino acids. Trimming stripped 2 bases from V and 4 bases from J, with 5 bases between. Germline CDR1 and CDR2: LGHDT and YNNKEL (reference sequence). The CDR3 nucleotides are TGTGCCAGCAGCCAAACTCCCTATGGCTACACCTTC. It codes for CASSQTPYGYTF.

The chain is built from TRBV5-1 and TRBJ2-1, with D possibly being TRBD1 (8 bases). The CDR3 is made up of 13 amino acids. V was trimmed by 7 bases and J by 5 bases, leaving 13 bases between them. Germline lookup yields CDR1 SGHRS and CDR2 YFSETQ. The CDR3 sequence: CASQQGGNNEQFF. DNA for the CDR3: TGCGCCAGCCAACAGGGGGGGAACAATGAGCAGTTCTTC.

V is TRBV4-1 and J is TRBJ1-2, with D tentatively TRBD1 (5 bases). The CDR3 is made up of 13 amino acids. CDR1 is MGHRA, CDR2 YSYEKL, per germline. The germline V and J ends were trimmed by 1 base and 4 bases, with 7 bases remaining between them. The CDR3 reads CASSQGTGYGYTF. The CDR3 DNA is TGCGCCAGCAGCCAAGGAACAGGCTATGGCTACACCTTC.

V and J are TRBV18 and TRBJ1-2, with D uncertain. Germline V gene lookup returns CDR1 KGHSH and CDR2 LQKENI. With 3 bases removed from V and 3 bases from J, the gap between germline ends came to 17 bases. CDR3 length: 16 amino acids. CDR3 nucleotides: TGTGCCAGCTCACCGCCAAGGCCTGGAGGCGACTATGGCTACACCTTC. Translated, it gives CASSPPRPGGDYGYTF.

V usage is TRBV4-1 and J usage is TRBJ2-4; 11 bases match TRBD2. In germline, CDR1 is MGHRA, CDR2 YSYEKL. The CDR3 spans 21 residues. Trimming at V came to 0 bases and at J to 0 bases, leaving 13 bases not matched to a gene. The CDR3 sequence is CASSQDYQGTSGDLAKNIQYF. CDR3 DNA: TGCGCCAGCAGCCAAGATTATCAGGGGACTAGCGGAGACTTAGCCAAAAACATTCAGTACTTC.

The CDR3 is CASSVNARGNTEAFF. The CDR3 DNA reads TGTGCCAGCAGCGTAAACGCACGGGGGAACACTGAAGCTTTCTTT. The chain is built from TRBV9 and TRBJ1-1; D gene ambiguous. The CDR3 extends over 15 amino acids. The V gene lost 1 base and the J gene lost 1 base, with 11 bases spanning the gap. Germline CDR1 is SGDLS and CDR2 is YYNGEE.

The chain carries TRBV7-9 and TRBJ1-5, with 10 bases matching TRBD1. This CDR3 region has 13 residues. CDR1 SEHNR and CDR2 FQNEAQ come from the germline V gene (reference sequence). Trimming removed 6 bases from V and 5 bases from J; junction bases left unmatched: 1. CDR3 sequence: CASRGTGDQPQHF. CDR3 DNA: TGTGCCAGCAGGGGGACAGGGGATCAGCCCCAGCATTTT.

The V call is TRBV28, the J call TRBJ2-5; 7 bases agree with TRBD1. CDR1 MDHEN and CDR2 SYDVKM come from the germline V gene. CDR3 length equals 15 residues. J gave up 2 bases and V 7 bases, and 10 bases lay outside the gene matches. The CDR3 bases are TGTGCCAGCACTCGAGCGCCGGGACAGCAAGAGACCCAGTACTTC. This encodes CASTRAPGQQETQYF.

V and J are TRBV3-1 (or the pseudogene TRBV3-2) and TRBJ1-5; 8 bases line up with TRBD1. Germline lookup yields CDR1 LGHDT and CDR2 YNNKEL (reference sequence). V dropped 6 bases and J dropped 3; count of bases not matched to a gene: 7. CDR3 size: 15 residues. CDR3 loop: CASSPTGGPNQPQHF. The DNA for the CDR3 is TGTGCCAGCAGTCCTACAGGGGGTCCCAATCAGCCCCAGCATTTT.

The chain is built from TRBV9 and TRBJ1-1; unclear D gene. CDR1 is SGDLS and CDR2 is YYNGEE in the germline V gene. This CDR3 is built from 14 residues. V lost 0 bases and J 3 bases, leaving 9 bases between the germline ends. DNA for the CDR3: TGTGCCAGCAGCGTAGGGAATGCGGACACTGAAGCTTTCTTT. It encodes CASSVGNADTEAFF.

The chain joins TRBV28 to TRBJ1-1; no firm D call. Germline values: CDR1 MDHEN, CDR2 SYDVKM. The CDR3 contains 12 residues. The V end was cut by 5 bases, the J end by 6 bases, with 10 bases between. The CDR3 DNA follows: TGTGCCAGCAGTCAGTTACGGGCTGAAGCTTTCTTT. Translated, it gives CASSQLRAEAFF.

The chain recombines TRBV19 with TRBJ2-1; the D gene is possibly TRBD2 (6 bases). Germline assignment: CDR1 LNHDA and CDR2 SQIVND (reference sequence). The CDR3 is 15 residues long. V lost 8 bases and J 0 bases, leaving 14 bases between the germline ends. CDR3 protein: CASSHLGGSYNEQFF. The CDR3 DNA reads TGTGCCAGTTCCCACCTGGGGGGCTCCTACAATGAGCAGTTCTTC.

V usage is TRBV9 and J usage is TRBJ2-3, with D uncertain. Germline V gene lookup returns CDR1 SGDLS and CDR2 YYNGEE. The CDR3 length is 13 residues. The V and J ends lost 0 bases and 6 bases respectively, with 8 bases between them. The CDR3 DNA sequence: TGTGCCAGCAGCGTAGGCGTCGCGGATACGCAGTATTTT. Residues: CASSVGVADTQYF.